This TCR beta chain derives from a study of T-cell reconstitution after alpha-beta-depleted transplantation in children. This sample's TCRbeta library carried unique molecular identifier barcodes. TCRdb itself ran the PCR reads through MiXCR, one entry per CDR3 protein. The data contain approximately 47,000 distinct CDR3 sequences, roughly half of them singletons. Points from the study as a whole: At around two months after transplant, the alpha-beta T cells were reportedly derived from several hundred expanded clones that came from non-depleted graft cells. Recipient T cells and thymic progenitors that survived were the source of the high TCRbeta diversity seen at day 60 in some patients. Newly produced T cells mostly accounted for T-cell counts and diversity one year post-transplant.

Trimming at V came to 5 bases and at J to 1 base, leaving 2 bases not matched to a gene. Germline V gene lookup returns CDR1 MRHNA and CDR2 SNTAGT. The CDR3 has 15 amino acids. Of note for this clonotype: The antigen is undetermined.

This sample comprised peripheral blood, obtained before TCRalphabeta/CD19-depleted stem cell transplant. The rearrangement joins TRBV6-4 to TRBJ2-3; 11 nucleotides match TRBD2. The source is a boy under two years old with SCID, due to receive a stem cell transplant. For the CDR3, the DNA is TGTGCCAGCAGTCAGACTAGCGGGGGCACAGATACGCAGTATTTT. Translating it yields CASSQTSGGTDTQYF.